This TCR beta chain was profiled in a study of a mutant IDH1 vaccine in newly diagnosed glioma. Study information: The treated group averaged about 41 years old and was around 62% male, roughly 38% female. Prior therapy was radiotherapy, temozolomide, or both; most received both. Study results and limitations: There were vaccine-induced immune responses in just over 90% of the patients. Among top peripheral T cell clonotypes, changes seemed unrelated to pseudoprogression.

Germline V gene data show CDR1 as MNHNS and CDR2 as SASEGT. The CDR3 spans 9 residues. This clone was counted between two and nine times. What it binds is unknown. Mismatch with germline at one junction end may stem from a read error. The assay was immunoSEQ multiplex PCR, and TCRdb's table has in-frame clones only and misses some. Counted here are 75,000 to 100,000 clones, roughly 90% occurring once; the ten biggest clones make up roughly 0.58%. Regarding time point: baseline, week 1 (first vaccination visit). Indicated treatment: pre-vaccination baseline after standard-of-care therapy. The source is a woman in her fifties or sixties with glioma. The chain uses TRBV6-1 and TRBJ1-1; D remains unclear. The sequences come from PBMCs, collected from a glioma patient treated with radiotherapy, temozolomide or both. The CDR3 coding sequence is TGCGGTCGGGGCACTGAAGCTTTCTTT. It is translated as CGRGTEAFF.